This note documents a single T cell receptor (beta chain) sequence. The antigen remains undetermined. The data belong to a study of cytomegalovirus exposure and HLA in healthy donors. Study overall: Counted in an early data release were 75 million to 85 million unique TCRs from HLA-typed donors.

Findings and limits, study-wide: Most TCR sequences were seen very rarely across donors, but some public TCRs occurred in many. Earlier analysis looked at TCR beta V segments, and most were productive about 87% or about 30% of the time.

The PCR made use of 60 Vbeta and 13 Jbeta primers. Here immunoSEQ multiplex PCR was the method, and the copy in TCRdb shows in-frame clones only, minus some. This table has 150,000 to 200,000 clones, around 82% appearing once. Germline CDR1 reads MNHNY; CDR2 reads SVGAGI (reference sequence). This CDR3 is built from 14 residues. V was clipped by 8 bases and J by 1 base, with 14 bases between them. Healthy bone marrow donors formed the donor group. This receptor was obtained from a boy younger than 18 in good health and CMV-seronegative. Source material: PBMCs. The rearrangement uses TRBV6-6 and TRBJ2-5; possible D gene TRBD2, 5 bases. In DNA form, the CDR3 reads TGTGCCAGCGGAGCCCCTAGCAGCCAAGAGACCCAGTACTTC. As protein: CASGAPSSQETQYF.